The 30 T cell receptor beta chains below were found in one sample sequenced in a study of Graves' ophthalmopathy and Graves' hyperthyroidism. Investigators amplified TCR beta CDR3 regions from RNA transcripts. In the first round, RT-PCR was carried out with HTBI primers, and a multiplex PCR formed the second round. MiXCR, applied by TCRdb to the multiplex PCR reads, yields one record per CDR3 protein. Found here are some 210,000 distinct CDR3 sequences, over 25% of them singletons; the top ten hold approximately 9.6%. Sequencing input: peripheral blood. The source of these receptors is a man over 45 with Graves' ophthalmopathy.

This clonotype appeared many times. The gene calls are TRBV4-1 and TRBJ2-7; tentative D call: TRBD2 (5 bases). The V end lost 3 bases, the J end lost 5 bases, and 17 bases lay between the germline ends. The CDR3 runs 15 residues. Germline lookup yields CDR1 MGHRA and CDR2 YSYEKL. The CDR3 DNA reads as TGCGCCAGCAGCCACCTGGCCCTGGACTTCAACGAGCAGTACTTC. It yields the protein CASSHLALDFNEQYF.

This clonotype was counted many times. V gene TRBV20-1 combines with J gene TRBJ1-1; D is unclear. The CDR3 spans 14 residues. CDR1 and CDR2 (germline): DFQATT, SNEGSKA (reference sequence). V was shortened by 0 bases and J by 6 bases, with 14 bases between the two germline ends. CDR3 in amino acids: CSARDPGKGSEAFF. CDR3 DNA: TGCAGTGCTAGAGATCCAGGAAAGGGCTCTGAAGCTTTCTTT.

This clonotype was observed at least ten times. The CDR3 DNA is TGTGCTAGTGGTTTGGTTGCGCGTGATGAAGCTTTCTTT. This translates into CASGLVARDEAFF. The V and J genes are TRBV12-5 and TRBJ1-1; the D is unclear. CDR3 length: 13 residues. Germline loops: CDR1 LGHNT, CDR2 FRNRAP. Between the trimmed V and J ends, which lost 0 bases and 7 bases, there was a span of 9 bases. The full variable domain, completed using reference TRBV12-5 and TRBJ1-1, is DARVTQTPRHKVTEMGQEVTMRCQPILGHNTVFWYRQTMMQGLELLAYFRNRAPLDDSGMPKDRFSAEMPDATLATLKIQPSEPRDSAVYFCASGLVARDEAFFGQGTRLTVV.

The chain is built from TRBV27 and TRBJ1-1; D might be TRBD1 (6 bases). Trimming shortened V by 7 bases and J by 8 bases, and 11 bases separated the two germline ends. The length of the CDR3 is 11 residues. Germline V gene sequence: CDR1 MNHEY, CDR2 SMNVEV (reference sequence). CDR3: CASIYGQEAFF. CDR3 DNA sequence: TGTGCCAGCATCTATGGACAGGAAGCTTTCTTT.

This clonotype was found many times. The V and J genes are TRBV27 and TRBJ2-7; unclear D gene. The V end lost 2 bases, the J end lost 2 bases, and 10 bases lay between the germline ends. This CDR3 spans 14 amino acids. Germline V CDR1 and CDR2: MNHEY, SMNVEV (reference sequence). CDR3 coding DNA: TGTGCCAGCAGTTTAACGGGCCACACCTACGAGCAGTACTTC. Translated: CASSLTGHTYEQYF.

This clonotype was seen many times. This chain connects TRBV9 to TRBJ2-6; 7 nucleotides agree with TRBD2. With 4 bases clipped from V and 0 bases from J, the junction kept 4 bases outside the gene matches. This CDR3 region has 16 residues. The germline V gene has CDR1 SGDLS and CDR2 YYNGEE. CDR3 bases: TGTGCCAGCAGCCCACCGGGGGGCTCTGGGGCCAACGTCCTGACTTTC. Translation: CASSPPGGSGANVLTF.

This clonotype was counted at least ten times. This rearrangement joins TRBV19 to TRBJ1-1; no definite D call. The CDR3 spans 11 residues. Trimming cost V 7 bases and J 1 base, with 4 bases left between them. Germline-derived CDR1 and CDR2 are LNHDA and SQIVND (reference sequence). The CDR3 DNA is TGTGCCAGTATCCAGAACACTGAAGCTTTCTTT. As protein: CASIQNTEAFF.

This clonotype was observed many times. V and J are TRBV5-6 and TRBJ1-1; D gene uncertain. The CDR3 totals 13 residues. The V end lost 4 bases, the J end lost 11 bases, and 18 bases lay between the germline ends. CDR1 and CDR2 from the germline V gene are SGHDT and YYEEEE. The CDR3 bases are TGTGCCAGCAGCCGAGCGAGAGGGAGTGGGGCTTTCTTT. Translation: CASSRARGSGAFF.

This chain links TRBV6-1 with TRBJ1-2; D is unresolved. The CDR3 covers 17 residues. Germline CDR1 and CDR2: MNHNS and SASEGT. V shed 6 bases and J shed 0 bases, with 20 bases lying between them. CDR3 DNA sequence: TGTGCCAGCAGGGGAACGGGTGGAGCTAACCCTAACTATGGCTACACCTTC. It yields the protein CASRGTGGANPNYGYTF.

This clonotype was seen ten or more times. The rearrangement uses TRBV25-1 and TRBJ1-2; 10 nucleotides match TRBD1. The CDR3 spans 21 residues. CDR1 MGHDK and CDR2 SYGVNS come from the germline V gene. With 10 bases clipped from V and 2 bases from J, the junction kept 28 bases outside the gene matches. The CDR3 loop reads CATQRTSPLISRDRGNYGYTF. The CDR3 bases are TGTGCCACCCAGAGGACTTCCCCCCTTATTAGCCGGGACAGGGGAAACTATGGCTACACCTTC.

J is TRBJ2-7 and V is TRBV5-1; 13 positions match TRBD2. This CDR3 spans 15 amino acids. Germline V CDR1 and CDR2: SGHRS, YFSETQ. With V trimmed by 4 bases and J by 4 bases, 5 bases remained unmatched. The CDR3 coding sequence is TGCGCCAGCAGCAGGACTAGCGGGAGTGTATACGAGCAGTACTTC. The encoded protein is CASSRTSGSVYEQYF. Using reference TRBV5-1 and TRBJ2-7 for the parts outside the CDR3, the full variable domain is KAGVTQTPRYLIKTRGQQVTLSCSPISGHRSVSWYQQTPGQGLQFLFEYFSETQRNKGNFPGRFSGRQFSNSRSEMNVSTLELGDSALYLCASSRTSGSVYEQYFGPGTRLTVT.

The chain combines TRBV11-2 with TRBJ2-7; TRBD1 agrees at 8 bases. Germline values: CDR1 SGHAT, CDR2 FQNNGV. V shed 7 bases and J 4 bases; nucleotides not matched to a gene: 6. This CDR3 comprises 13 residues. CDR3 amino acids: CASISDREYEQYF. Written as DNA, the CDR3 is TGTGCCAGCATCTCGGACAGGGAATACGAGCAGTACTTC.

This clonotype was counted once. The chain joins TRBV6-1 to TRBJ1-3; D remains unclear. From germline, CDR1 is MNHNS and CDR2 SASEGT. V lost 3 bases to trimming and J lost 1 base, with 7 bases between them. There are 14 residues in the CDR3. CDR3 nucleotides: TGTGCCAGCAGTGATTTGGGATCTGGAAACACCATATATTTT. Translating gives CASSDLGSGNTIYF.

The chain couples TRBV6-5 to TRBJ2-5; the D gene is possibly TRBD1 (5 bases). This CDR3 spans 16 amino acids. Trimming took off 4 bases at V and 3 bases at J, with 18 bases between the two ends. The germline V gene has CDR1 MNHEY and CDR2 SVGAGI. The CDR3, as DNA: TGTGCCAGCAGTTTAACCAGGGTTACCTTTGAAGAGACCCAGTACTTC. Protein: CASSLTRVTFEETQYF.

The CDR3 sequence is CSAFLSTRETQYF. The DNA for the CDR3 is TGCAGTGCTTTCTTATCTACTAGAGAGACCCAGTACTTC. This chain joins TRBV20-1 and TRBJ2-5; possibly TRBD2 for D (5 bases). Trimming pared 5 bases from V and 4 bases from J, leaving 14 bases between. CDR1 DFQATT and CDR2 SNEGSKA come from the germline V gene (reference sequence). The CDR3 is 13 amino acids.

This clonotype has at least ten counts. The chain combines TRBV28 with TRBJ2-7, with TRBD2 as a possible D gene (5 bases). CDR3 length: 14 amino acids. Between the trimmed V and J ends, which lost 3 bases and 3 bases, there was a span of 12 bases. CDR1 and CDR2 from the germline V gene are MDHEN and SYDVKM. CDR3 residues: CASSLSSRDYEQYF. The CDR3 nucleotides are TGTGCCAGCAGTTTGTCATCCCGGGACTACGAGCAGTACTTC.

This clonotype showed up many times. The V gene is TRBV2, the J gene TRBJ1-1; the D is unclear. Deletions cut 4 bases from V and 5 bases from J, with 8 bases between. Germline CDR1 SNHLY, CDR2 FYNNEI. The CDR3 spans 12 residues. CDR3: CASSVSKTEAFF. The CDR3 nucleotides are TGTGCCAGCAGTGTAAGTAAGACTGAAGCTTTCTTT. Full variable domain (remainder filled in from reference TRBV2 and TRBJ1-1): EPEVTQTPSHQVTQMGQEVILRCVPISNHLYFYWYRQILGQKVEFLVSFYNNEISEKSEIFDDQFSVERPDGSNFTLKIRSTKLEDSAMYFCASSVSKTEAFFGQGTRLTVV.

The V call is TRBV7-2, the J call TRBJ2-5, with TRBD2 identical over 8 bases. Germline CDR1 and CDR2: SGHTA and FQGNSA. V was pared by 4 bases and J by 4 bases, with 5 bases of the junction left unmatched. The CDR3 is 14 amino acids. The CDR3 nucleotides read TGTGCCAGCAGCTCGATAGCGGGATCAGAGACCCAGTACTTC. Its translation: CASSSIAGSETQYF.

The chain uses TRBV6-1 and TRBJ1-2, with 7 nucleotides matching TRBD1. CDR3 length: 13 amino acids. CDR1 and CDR2 from the germline V gene are MNHNS and SASEGT. V was pared by 8 bases and J by 8 bases, with 11 bases of the junction left unmatched. The CDR3 spells CASGNDRAWGYTF. For the CDR3, the DNA is TGTGCCAGCGGAAATGACAGGGCTTGGGGCTACACCTTC.

This clonotype was seen many times. V is TRBV11-2 and J is TRBJ1-1, with 8 positions matching TRBD1. CDR1 and CDR2 (germline): SGHAT, FQNNGV. The CDR3 runs 15 residues. Losses at the gene ends were 5 bases for V and 4 bases for J; bases not matched to a gene: 9. The CDR3 DNA reads TGTGCCAGCAGCCCACTACAGGGGGACGCCACTGAAGCTTTCTTT. It codes for CASSPLQGDATEAFF.

This clonotype appeared many times. This sequence joins TRBV11-2 and TRBJ2-5, with unresolved D. The CDR3 length is 13 residues. V was trimmed by 1 base and J by 5 bases, leaving 8 bases between them. Germline lookup yields CDR1 SGHAT and CDR2 FQNNGV. For the CDR3, the DNA is TGTGCCAGCAGCTTAGTTCGGCAGGAGACCCAGTACTTC. It yields the protein CASSLVRQETQYF.

This clonotype was found many times. The CDR3 nucleotides read TGTGCCAGCAGGGGCCTGGGGAACACTGAAGCTTTCTTT. Its translation: CASRGLGNTEAFF. The chain links TRBV12-3 or TRBV12-4 to TRBJ1-1, with D uncertain. The CDR3 has 13 residues. V lost 6 bases and J lost 1, with 9 bases in between.

There are many counts of this clonotype. This chain uses TRBV5-1 with TRBJ1-5, with a tentative D call TRBD1 (5 bases). From germline, CDR1 is SGHRS and CDR2 YFSETQ. V was cut by 0 bases and J by 7 bases, with 11 bases left in between. This CDR3 region has 14 residues. CDR3 loop: CASSLGQGKQPQHF. The DNA for the CDR3 is TGCGCCAGCAGCTTGGGCCAGGGAAAACAGCCCCAGCATTTT. The whole variable domain, filled in from reference TRBV5-1 and TRBJ1-5, reads KAGVTQTPRYLIKTRGQQVTLSCSPISGHRSVSWYQQTPGQGLQFLFEYFSETQRNKGNFPGRFSGRQFSNSRSEMNVSTLELGDSALYLCASSLGQGKQPQHFGDGTRLSIL.

The J gene is TRBJ2-7, the V gene TRBV15, with 13 bases fitting TRBD2. The CDR3 contains 14 residues. The V segment lost 9 bases and the J segment 3 bases; nucleotides outside the gene matches: 5. CDR1 and CDR2 from the germline V gene are LNHNV and YYDKDF (reference sequence). The CDR3 DNA follows: TGTGCCACACTAGCGGGAGGGCGGCGCTACGAGCAGTACTTC. Translating gives CATLAGGRRYEQYF.

This clonotype was seen many times. This chain joins TRBV7-9 and TRBJ2-5; 9 bases line up with TRBD2. J lost 2 bases, V lost 5 bases, and 3 bases had no gene match. The CDR3 runs 14 residues. Looked up from germline, CDR1 is SEHNR and CDR2 is FQNEAQ (reference sequence). CDR3 region: CASSRAGGQETQYF. DNA for the CDR3: TGTGCCAGCAGCAGGGCGGGGGGGCAAGAGACCCAGTACTTC.

This chain links TRBV7-2 with TRBJ1-5; maybe TRBD1 (6 bases). The CDR3 sequence is 15 residues long. Trimming cost V 3 bases and J 9 bases, with 18 bases left between them. Germline CDR1 SGHTA, CDR2 FQGNSA. CDR3 DNA: TGTGCCAGCAGCTTGTTCCCCAGGGGTGGTGGGCCCCAGCATTTT. Protein product: CASSLFPRGGGPQHF.

This clonotype has ten or more counts. The J gene is TRBJ2-5, the V gene TRBV28, with D maybe TRBD2 (6 bases). The germline gives CDR1 MDHEN, CDR2 SYDVKM. This CDR3 region has 12 residues. Trimming left V 3 bases short and J 14 bases short, with 16 bases between. This CDR3 is CASSLVGGRDYF. Here the CDR3 DNA reads TGTGCCAGCAGTTTGGTCGGGGGACGGGATTACTTC.

This clonotype showed up many times. The chain couples TRBV9 to TRBJ2-5; 10 bases map to TRBD2. Trimming removed 6 bases from V and 4 bases from J; junction bases left unmatched: 6. CDR3 size: 14 residues. Germline CDR1 reads SGDLS; CDR2 reads YYNGEE. CDR3 DNA sequence: TGTGCCAGCACCACCGGGACTAGCGTAGAGACCCAGTACTTC. Protein sequence: CASTTGTSVETQYF. The full variable domain, with the rest looked up from reference TRBV9 and TRBJ2-5, is DSGVTQTPKHLITATGQRVTLRCSPRSGDLSVYWYQQSLDQGLQFLIQYYNGEERAKGNILERFSAQQFPDLHSELNLSSLELGDSALYFCASTTGTSVETQYFGPGTRLLVL.

There are many counts of this clonotype. The chain uses TRBV7-9 and TRBJ1-5; D possibly corresponds to TRBD1 (5 bases). The germline gives CDR1 SEHNR, CDR2 FQNEAQ (reference sequence). Trimming left V 0 bases short and J 11 bases short, with 17 bases between. The length of the CDR3 is 15 residues. The CDR3 sequence is CASSLAPTPEGSQHF. CDR3 sequence (DNA): TGTGCCAGCAGCTTAGCGCCTACGCCTGAGGGGTCCCAGCATTTT.

The chain carries TRBV19 and TRBJ2-2; D is ambiguous. This CDR3 comprises 14 residues. The V end was cut by 1 base, the J end by 6 bases, with 9 bases between. CDR1 and CDR2 from the germline V gene are LNHDA and SQIVND (reference sequence). Written as DNA, the CDR3 is TGTGCCAGTAGTATAGTTGCAGTGCCCGGGGAGCTGTTTTTT. It translates to CASSIVAVPGELFF.